Sequencing of this T cell receptor (beta chain) was carried out in a study of blood T cell repertoires in COVID-19. Whole-study context: Spain, Italy and the United States supplied samples that represented acute and convalescent COVID-19. Nucleic acid was either cDNA or gDNA, and it came from T cells, B-cell-depleted T cells, or PBMCs.

This table comes from immunoSEQ multiplex PCR, and its TCRdb copy is limited to in-frame clones, with some not included. The sample shows 140,000 to 150,000 clones, around four fifths of them seen only once. Germline CDR1 and CDR2: SNHLY and FYNNEI. CDR3 length: 13 amino acids. V lost 4 bases, J lost 6 bases, and 3 bases stayed unmatched. The V call is TRBV2, the J call TRBJ1-3; 7 bases are shared with TRBD1. Sequences were obtained from peripheral blood. The TCR originated in a woman aged 40 to 49 with active or convalescent COVID-19. The CDR3 spells CASSGQGANTIYF. CDR3 DNA: TGTGCCAGCAGTGGACAGGGCGCAAACACCATATATTTT. The full variable domain, rest sourced from reference TRBV2 and TRBJ1-3, is EPEVTQTPSHQVTQMGQEVILRCVPISNHLYFYWYRQILGQKVEFLVSFYNNEISEKSEIFDDQFSVERPDGSNFTLKIRSTKLEDSAMYFCASSGQGANTIYFGEGSWLTVV.